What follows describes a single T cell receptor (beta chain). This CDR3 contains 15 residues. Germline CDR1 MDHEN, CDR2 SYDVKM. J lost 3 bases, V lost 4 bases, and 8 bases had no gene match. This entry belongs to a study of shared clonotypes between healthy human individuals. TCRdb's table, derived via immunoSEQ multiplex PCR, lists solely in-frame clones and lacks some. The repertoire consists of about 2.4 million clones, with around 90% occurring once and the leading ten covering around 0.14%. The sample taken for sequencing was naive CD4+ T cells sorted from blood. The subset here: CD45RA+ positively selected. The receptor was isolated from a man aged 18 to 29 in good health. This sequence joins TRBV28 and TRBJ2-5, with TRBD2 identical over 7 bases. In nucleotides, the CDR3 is TGTGCCAGCAGTTCCTCCGGGGGGATCAAAGAGACCCAGTACTTC. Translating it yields CASSSSGGIKETQYF.